A selection of T cell receptor beta chains follows, all from one sample in a study of metastatic and nonmetastatic thyroid tumors. With MiXCR, TCRdb called clones anew from the PCR reads. The table lists about 19,000 clones, 37% of them singletons. The sample was tumor tissue. All receptors come from a female donor with papillary thyroid cancer or a benign thyroid nodule (not recorded which). Some clones in this sample may be carry-over from other donors' samples. Both conserved end residues are part of each CDR3. A D gene is named only where the DNA matches it firmly. A row's size may be missing; if present it is once, few, many or a size class.

J gene,clone size,V gene,D gene,CDR3 length,CDR3 DNA,CDR3 protein
TRBJ2-2,-,TRBV5-1,-,14,TGCGCCAGCAGTGAGGGTCTTAGCACCGGGGAGCTGTTTTTT,CASSEGLSTGELFF
TRBJ2-3,few,TRBV15,-,13,TGTGCCACCAGCAGAGTATACACAGATACGCAGTATTTT,CATSRVYTDTQYF
TRBJ2-7,few,TRBV27,-,13,TGTGCCAGCAGTGCCCTGGGGATAAACGAGCAGTACTTC,CASSALGINEQYF
TRBJ1-6,-,TRBV28,-,15,TGTGCCAGCAGAATGAGTGGGGGGTGGAATTCACCCCTCCACTTT,CASRMSGGWNSPLHF
TRBJ2-1,few,TRBV28,TRBD1,12,TGTGCCAGCAGTATCCAGGGGGAAGAGCAGTTCTTC,CASSIQGEEQFF
TRBJ1-5,-,TRBV28,-,14,TGTGCCAGCAGAGTACAGGGAAAAAATCAGCCCCAGCATTTT,CASRVQGKNQPQHF
TRBJ1-1,-,TRBV12-5,-,14,TGTGCTAGTGGTCCCCCGGGGGAGTACACTGAAGCTTTCTTT,CASGPPGEYTEAFF
TRBJ2-3,-,TRBV5-1,TRBD2,18,TGCGCCAGCAGCTCGGCCCTAGGACTAGCGGGGCCCACAGATACGCAGTATTTT,CASSSALGLAGPTDTQYF
TRBJ2-7,-,TRBV6-1,-,15,TGTGCCAGCAGTTCCGGGACACCAAGCTCCTACGAGCAGTACTTC,CASSSGTPSSYEQYF
TRBJ1-5,-,TRBV3-1,-,14,TGTGCCAGCAGCCAAGAACAAGTCAATCAGCCCCAGCATTTT,CASSQEQVNQPQHF
TRBJ2-7,-,TRBV28,-,13,TGTGCCAGCAGTTCCCTTAGCCCCTACGAGCAGTACTTC,CASSSLSPYEQYF
TRBJ1-2,few,TRBV10-3,-,16,TGTGCCATCAGTGTGGATGGGGGAGATCGGTTTGGAGGCTACACCTTC,CAISVDGGDRFGGYTF
TRBJ2-2,-,TRBV5-1,TRBD1,15,TGCGCCAGCAGCGGGGGACAGGCGAACACCGGGGAGCTGTTTTTT,CASSGGQANTGELFF
TRBJ2-2,-,TRBV4-3,-,14,TGCGCCAGCAGCCAATCGGACGGAACCGGGGAGCTGTTTTTT,CASSQSDGTGELFF
TRBJ1-5,-,TRBV6-6,-,17,TGTGCCAGCAGTTCCTCAATACAGCGGGGCCGCAATCAGCCCCAGCATTTT,CASSSSIQRGRNQPQHF
TRBJ1-6,few,TRBV28,-,15,TGTGCCAGCACCCTTAGAGGGGGTAGTTATTCACCCCTCCACTTT,CASTLRGGSYSPLHF
TRBJ2-1,few,TRBV2,TRBD1,14,TGTGCCAGCAGTGCCTACAGGGGAAGCAATGAGCAGTTCTTC,CASSAYRGSNEQFF
TRBJ2-7,few,TRBV6-2/TRBV6-3,-,14,TGTGCCAGCAGTTCCACCGGGGGCTCCTACGAGCAGTACTTC,CASSSTGGSYEQYF
TRBJ1-1,-,TRBV5-1,TRBD1,13,TGCGCCAGCAAAGACAGGGTCTCCACTGAAGCTTTCTTT,CASKDRVSTEAFF
TRBJ2-5,few,TRBV27,-,13,TGTGCCAGCAGTTTAGTAGGGGGAGAGACCCAGTACTTC,CASSLVGGETQYF
TRBJ2-2,-,TRBV6-1,-,15,TGTGCCAGCAGCCAGCGTGGGGGGCACACCGGGGAGCTGTTTTTT,CASSQRGGHTGELFF
TRBJ2-7,-,TRBV28,-,14,TGTGTCAGCAGGTCCCAGGCTGGCTACTACGAGCAGTACTTC,CVSRSQAGYYEQYF
TRBJ1-1,-,TRBV11-2,-,13,TGTGCCAGCAGCTTAGTACGAGACACTGAAGCTTTCTTT,CASSLVRDTEAFF
TRBJ1-2,-,TRBV7-2,TRBD1,15,TGTGCCAGCAGCACCCGGGACAGGGGTCTCTATGGCTACACCTTC,CASSTRDRGLYGYTF